This TCR beta chain is from a study of T cells in Graves' hyperthyroidism and ophthalmopathy. Study-wide findings and caveats: Ophthalmopathy, as predicted by the model, came a median 6.5 months after the prediction.

RNA transcripts were the template for amplifying TCR beta CDR3 regions. The study used the HTBI primer set for a first-round RT-PCR of the TCR CDR3. Each CDR3 protein gets one entry after TCRdb re-called the multiplex PCR reads with MiXCR. The sample shows roughly 380,000 distinct CDR3 sequences, around a sixth of them seen only once. The germline V gene has CDR1 MNHEY and CDR2 SMNVEV (reference sequence). There are 15 residues in the CDR3. V lost 0 bases and J lost 5, with 14 bases in between. In its sample, this clonotype was seen many times. Its antigen is unknown. The sequenced sample consisted of blood. The chain links TRBV27 to TRBJ2-7; maybe TRBD2 (5 bases). The receptor's source is a middle-aged woman with Graves' ophthalmopathy. The chain's CDR3 is CASSLSGTGSHEQYF. The CDR3 nucleotides are TGTGCCAGCAGTTTATCGGGTACGGGGTCCCACGAGCAGTACTTC.